Shown below are 27 T cell receptor beta chains from a single sample sequenced in a study of somatic mutations in cytotoxic T cells in rheumatoid arthritis. Sequencing used immunoSEQ multiplex PCR; TCRdb keeps in-frame clones, though not all of them. This sample has several thousand clones; about 71% occur once, and the top ten carry around 36%. Sequencing was performed on CD8+ T cells sorted from blood. The receptors come from a woman aged 45-59 years in good health.

The chain employs TRBV7-9 and TRBJ1-1; D may be TRBD1 (6 bases). Between the trimmed V and J ends, which lost 5 bases and 0 bases, there was a span of 25 bases. Germline lookup yields CDR1 SEHNR and CDR2 FQNEAQ (reference sequence). The CDR3 runs to 19 residues. CDR3 amino acids: CASSVELLQGIGVNTEAFF. The CDR3 nucleotides read TGTGCCAGCAGCGTAGAACTACTCCAGGGGATTGGGGTGAACACTGAAGCTTTCTTT.

The chain employs TRBV10-3 and TRBJ2-1; weak D call: TRBD1 (6 bases). V was pared by 0 bases and J by 6 bases, with 12 bases between. This CDR3 spans 15 amino acids. Germline-derived CDR1 and CDR2 are ENHRY and SYGVKD. The CDR3 DNA reads as TGTGCCATCAGTGAGTCGCACCAGGGGCTCAATGAGCAGTTCTTC. Protein: CAISESHQGLNEQFF.

V usage is TRBV19 and J usage is TRBJ2-1; the match to TRBD2 covers 9 bases. This CDR3 contains 16 residues. The trim removed 3 bases at V and 2 bases at J, leaving 5 bases unmatched. Germline loops: CDR1 LNHDA, CDR2 SQIVND (reference sequence). The CDR3 sequence: CASSIKAGGPYNEQFF. Written as DNA, the CDR3 is TGTGCCAGTAGTATTAAAGCGGGGGGCCCCTACAATGAGCAGTTCTTC.

The J gene is TRBJ2-5, the V gene TRBV4-1; D is unresolved. V lost 0 bases and J 5 bases, leaving 7 bases between the germline ends. From germline, CDR1 is MGHRA and CDR2 YSYEKL. The CDR3 totals 13 residues. CDR3 in DNA: TGCGCCAGCAGCCAAGACCAGTTGGAGACCCAGTACTTC. Amino acid sequence: CASSQDQLETQYF.

The rearrangement links TRBV5-1 to TRBJ1-5, with TRBD1 identical over 8 bases. The CDR3 contains 14 residues. The germline gives CDR1 SGHRS, CDR2 YFSETQ. V was pared by 2 bases and J by 7 bases, with 5 bases of the junction left unmatched. CDR3 amino acids: CASSFSGGSQPQHF. The CDR3, as DNA: TGCGCCAGCAGCTTTTCAGGGGGCAGCCAGCCCCAGCATTTT.

Here the CDR3 DNA reads TGTGCCAGCAGTTATAGCGAGGGGCAGTTCTTC. Residues: CASSYSEGQFF. J is TRBJ2-1 and V is TRBV7-9; D is perhaps TRBD2 (5 bases). The ends were cut back, 6 bases at V and 12 bases at J, with 12 bases in the middle. Germline CDR1 and CDR2: SEHNR and FQNEAQ (reference sequence). CDR3 size: 11 residues.

This clone was counted between two and nine times. The V and J genes are TRBV29-1 and TRBJ1-1, with D maybe TRBD1 (5 bases). The CDR3 length is 13 residues. The germline V gene has CDR1 SQVTM and CDR2 ANQGSEA. Between the trimmed V and J ends, which lost 2 bases and 6 bases, there was a span of 13 bases. Here the CDR3 DNA reads TGCAGCGTTGAACCAGGGATGAGCCCTGAAGCTTTCTTT. It yields the protein CSVEPGMSPEAFF.

This chain joins TRBV6-5 and TRBJ2-3, with 8 bases matching TRBD2. Germline CDR1 and CDR2: MNHEY and SVGAGI. J was trimmed by 4 bases and V by 7 bases; bases with no gene match: 10. The CDR3 length is 15 residues. The chain's CDR3 is CASNLVAGIPDTQYF. The CDR3 coding sequence is TGTGCCAGCAACTTGGTAGCGGGGATCCCAGATACGCAGTATTTT.

The chain carries TRBV4-2 and TRBJ2-3; D might be TRBD2 (6 bases). Trimming shortened V by 4 bases and J by 6 bases, and 14 bases separated the two germline ends. This CDR3 region has 14 residues. The germline gives CDR1 LGHNA, CDR2 YNFKEQ. DNA of the CDR3: TGTGCCAGCAGCCCCTGGGATGGGGGGGATACGCAGTATTTT. This codes for CASSPWDGGDTQYF.

The chain couples TRBV30 to TRBJ2-1, with D hard to call. The CDR3 covers 12 residues. The germline CDR1 and CDR2 sequences are GTSNPN and SVGIG (reference sequence). V gave up 1 base and J gave up 7 bases, with 8 bases separating them. CDR3 protein: CAWSDLKNEQFF. In nucleotides, the CDR3 is TGTGCCTGGAGTGACTTAAAGAATGAGCAGTTCTTC.

The CDR3 DNA sequence: TGCGCCAGCAGCCAAGGGGCTAGCGGGGGGGACCGGTGGGACAATGAGCAGTTCTTC. This sequence encodes CASSQGASGGDRWDNEQFF. The chain recombines TRBV4-1 with TRBJ2-1; 12 bases are shared with TRBD2. V lost 1 base, J lost 5 bases, and 12 bases stayed unmatched. The CDR3 has 19 amino acids. Germline assignment: CDR1 MGHRA and CDR2 YSYEKL.

The rearrangement uses TRBV6-1 and TRBJ2-2; TRBD1 agrees at 7 bases. V trimming: 5 bases; J trimming: 4 bases; junction bases outside the gene matches: 7. This CDR3 region has 15 residues. The germline gives CDR1 MNHNS, CDR2 SASEGT. The CDR3: CASSWDSRGTGELFF. The CDR3 DNA follows: TGTGCCAGCAGTTGGGACAGTCGCGGCACCGGGGAGCTGTTTTTT.

The chain joins TRBV28 to TRBJ2-2; TRBD1 is a possible D gene (5 bases). This CDR3 region has 15 residues. The V gene lost 3 bases and the J gene lost 5 bases, with 13 bases spanning the gap. Germline V gene sequence: CDR1 MDHEN, CDR2 SYDVKM. The CDR3 sequence is CASSFLGRDTGELFF. The DNA for the CDR3 is TGTGCCAGCAGTTTTCTGGGCAGGGATACCGGGGAGCTGTTTTTT.

This chain joins TRBV19 and TRBJ2-1, with TRBD2 matching over 8 bases. CDR1 and CDR2 from the germline V gene are LNHDA and SQIVND (reference sequence). Germline trimming cut 8 bases from V and 8 bases from J; bases unmatched to any gene: 8. The CDR3 extends over 13 amino acids. CDR3 sequence (DNA): TGTGCCAGTCGCCGACTAGCGCAGGATGAGCAGTTCTTC. Its translation is CASRRLAQDEQFF.

As DNA, the CDR3 is TGTGCCAGCAGCTTAGAGGGGGCGTGGGGCGGTCAGCCCCAGCATTTT. It encodes CASSLEGAWGGQPQHF. The rearrangement links TRBV7-2 to TRBJ1-5, with 7 bases aligning to TRBD1. CDR3 length: 16 residues. V shed 1 base and J 6 bases; nucleotides not matched to a gene: 9. CDR1 SGHTA and CDR2 FQGNSA come from the germline V gene.

Here the CDR3 DNA reads TGCGCCAGCAGCGCGGGATGGAATGAAAAACTGTTTTTT. Translation gives CASSAGWNEKLFF. The chain uses TRBV10-2 and TRBJ1-4; D unresolved. Trimming took 6 bases from V and 5 from J, leaving 10 bases between them. CDR1 is WSHSY and CDR2 is SAAADI in the germline V gene. The CDR3 contains 13 residues.

The gene calls are TRBV4-2 and TRBJ2-1; TRBD2 agrees at 8 bases. Germline V gene sequence: CDR1 LGHNA, CDR2 YNFKEQ. The CDR3 sequence is 14 residues long. Trimming took 5 bases from V and 2 from J; bases not matched to a gene: 2. The DNA for the CDR3 is TGTGCCAGCAGCACTAGCGGCGCCTACAATGAGCAGTTCTTC. Amino acid sequence: CASSTSGAYNEQFF.

The table lists this clone with a few counts. The chain is built from TRBV7-9 and TRBJ1-1; tentative D call: TRBD1 (5 bases). CDR1 SEHNR and CDR2 FQNEAQ come from the germline V gene (reference sequence). Trimming removed 1 base at V and 1 base at J, with 10 bases between. The CDR3 has 15 amino acids. The CDR3 DNA reads as TGTGCCAGCAGCTTAGTAGTGGGGCCGAACACTGAAGCTTTCTTT. It is translated as CASSLVVGPNTEAFF.

The V call is TRBV28, the J call TRBJ2-7; 9 nucleotides line up with TRBD1. The germline gives CDR1 MDHEN, CDR2 SYDVKM. V lost 5 bases to trimming and J lost 5 bases; unmatched junction nucleotides: 7. There are 14 residues in the CDR3. CDR3 sequence: CASSLTGDRDEQYF. CDR3 nucleotide sequence: TGTGCCAGCAGTCTGACCGGGGACAGGGACGAGCAGTACTTC.

The V gene is TRBV15, the J gene TRBJ2-5; 7 bases are a match to TRBD2. Germline lookup yields CDR1 LNHNV and CDR2 YYDKDF (reference sequence). The junction had 7 bases not matched to a gene; V was cut back by 1 base and J by 5 bases. The CDR3 extends over 15 amino acids. The CDR3 reads CATSRVIWGGETQYF. CDR3 nucleotide sequence: TGTGCCACCAGCAGAGTAATATGGGGAGGGGAGACCCAGTACTTC.

This clone was seen a single time. The CDR3 region has the DNA TGTGCCAGCAGTCCCCGACAGGGCTTGGACTATGGCTACACCTTC. Its protein is CASSPRQGLDYGYTF. The chain combines TRBV28 with TRBJ1-2; 7 nucleotides align to TRBD1. The CDR3 loop spans 15 amino acids. The V gene end was trimmed by 5 bases and the J gene end by 3 bases; junction bases not matched to a gene: 9. Germline CDR1 is MDHEN and CDR2 is SYDVKM.

This clone was counted once. The chain uses TRBV10-3 and TRBJ2-3, with D perhaps matching TRBD1 (6 bases). Per germline, CDR1 ENHRY and CDR2 SYGVKD. Trimming shortened V by 0 bases and J by 5 bases, and 18 bases separated the two germline ends. The CDR3 contains 17 residues. The CDR3 DNA follows: TGTGCCATCAGTGAGTCGAGCTGGGGTCAGGGGAAAGATACGCAGTATTTT. Protein sequence: CAISESSWGQGKDTQYF.

The chain uses TRBV15 and TRBJ1-4, with 10 bases that match TRBD1. The CDR3 runs to 16 residues. The V gene's germline CDR1 is LNHNV and CDR2 YYDKDF (reference sequence). V lost 3 bases, J lost 5 bases, and 6 bases stayed unmatched. The CDR3 protein is CATSSGQGGNNEKLFF. CDR3 bases: TGTGCCACCAGCAGCGGACAGGGGGGAAACAATGAAAAACTGTTTTTT.

The chain recombines TRBV28 with TRBJ2-7; the match to TRBD1 covers 8 bases. V shed 6 bases and J 3 bases; nucleotides not matched to a gene: 7. CDR1 MDHEN and CDR2 SYDVKM come from the germline V gene. This CDR3 contains 14 residues. The CDR3 protein is CASSSLDRDYEQYF. CDR3 DNA sequence: TGTGCCAGCAGCTCCTTGGACAGGGACTACGAGCAGTACTTC.

The chain links TRBV28 to TRBJ2-5; tentatively, D is TRBD2 (6 bases). From germline, CDR1 is MDHEN and CDR2 SYDVKM. The CDR3 consists of 13 residues. The V end was cut by 7 bases, the J end by 5 bases, with 14 bases between. The CDR3 sequence: CASKPGRWETQYF. CDR3 bases: TGTGCCAGCAAACCGGGGAGGTGGGAGACCCAGTACTTC.

The rearrangement joins TRBV5-6 to TRBJ1-2; D gene unclear. The ends were cut back, 2 bases at V and 4 bases at J, with 15 bases in the middle. Germline CDR1 is SGHDT and CDR2 is YYEEEE. There are 15 residues in the CDR3. CDR3 sequence reads: CASSFRLGEIYGYTF. As DNA, the CDR3 is TGTGCCAGCAGCTTTCGACTCGGCGAGATCTATGGCTACACCTTC.

The chain is built from TRBV7-9 and TRBJ1-1; D call uncertain. V shed 2 bases and J shed 1 base, with 5 bases lying between them. This CDR3 is built from 13 residues. CDR1 SEHNR and CDR2 FQNEAQ come from the germline V gene (reference sequence). CDR3 bases: TGTGCCAGCAGCTTATATAGGAACACTGAAGCTTTCTTT. It yields the protein CASSLYRNTEAFF.